The source of this TCR beta chain is a study of beta chain features in type 1 diabetes. Expressed TCRB transcripts were sequenced because the entire RNA isolate underwent reverse transcription. This table comes from immunoSEQ multiplex PCR, and its TCRdb copy is limited to in-frame clones, with some not included. Among around 30,000 clones listed, 65% were seen once. The CDR3 is 14 amino acids. Per germline, CDR1 MNHNY and CDR2 SVGAGI (reference sequence). V lost 6 bases to trimming and J lost 11 bases; unmatched junction nucleotides: 6. Study results and caveats: Patients with Type 1 diabetes showed moderately but significantly shorter TCRB CDR3s in all four CD4+ subsets.

Of note for this clone: The antigen is not known.

The chain uses TRBV6-6 and TRBJ2-1, with 14 bases identical to TRBD2. The sequenced sample was Tregs from blood. This sequence was found in a woman aged 30 to 39 with type 1 diabetes. Here the CDR3 reads CASRSGTSGSKQFF. The CDR3, as DNA: TGTGCCAGCAGGTCCGGGACTAGCGGGAGTAAGCAGTTCTTC.